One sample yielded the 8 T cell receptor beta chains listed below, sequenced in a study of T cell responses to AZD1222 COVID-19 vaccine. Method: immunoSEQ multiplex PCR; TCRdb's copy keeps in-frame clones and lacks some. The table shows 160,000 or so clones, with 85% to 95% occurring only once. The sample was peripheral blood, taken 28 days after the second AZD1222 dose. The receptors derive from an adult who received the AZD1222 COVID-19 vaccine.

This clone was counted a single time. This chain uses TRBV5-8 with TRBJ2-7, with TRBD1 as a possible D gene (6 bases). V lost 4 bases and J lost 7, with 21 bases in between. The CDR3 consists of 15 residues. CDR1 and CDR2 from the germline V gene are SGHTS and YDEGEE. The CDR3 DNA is TGTGCCAGCAGCAAATCCCCAGGACAGTTGGGTGAGCAGTACTTC. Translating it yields CASSKSPGQLGEQYF.

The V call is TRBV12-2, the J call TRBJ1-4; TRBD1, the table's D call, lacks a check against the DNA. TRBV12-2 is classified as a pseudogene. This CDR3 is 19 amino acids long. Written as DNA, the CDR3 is TGTGCAAGTCGCCGCATGAGGACAGGGCCGAACCCAACTAATGAAAAACTGTTTTTT. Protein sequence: CASRRMRTGPNPTNEKLFF.

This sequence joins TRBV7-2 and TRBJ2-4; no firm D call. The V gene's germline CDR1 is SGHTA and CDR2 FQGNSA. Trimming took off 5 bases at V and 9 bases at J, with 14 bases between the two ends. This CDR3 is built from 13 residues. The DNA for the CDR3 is TGTGCCAGCAGCACCCCCATGTATGGCATTCAGTACTTC. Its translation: CASSTPMYGIQYF.

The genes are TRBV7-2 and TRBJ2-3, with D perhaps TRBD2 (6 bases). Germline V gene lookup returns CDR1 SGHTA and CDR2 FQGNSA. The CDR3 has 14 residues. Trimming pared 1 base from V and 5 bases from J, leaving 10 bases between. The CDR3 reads CASSLGSGGDTQYF. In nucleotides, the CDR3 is TGTGCCAGCAGCTTAGGCTCCGGGGGAGATACGCAGTATTTT.

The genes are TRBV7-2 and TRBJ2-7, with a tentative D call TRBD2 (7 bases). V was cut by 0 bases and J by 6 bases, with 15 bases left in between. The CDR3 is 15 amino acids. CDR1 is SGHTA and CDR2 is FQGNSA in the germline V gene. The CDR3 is CASSLAGGALGEQYF. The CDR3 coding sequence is TGTGCCAGCAGCTTAGCGGGGGGGGCGCTGGGCGAGCAGTACTTC.

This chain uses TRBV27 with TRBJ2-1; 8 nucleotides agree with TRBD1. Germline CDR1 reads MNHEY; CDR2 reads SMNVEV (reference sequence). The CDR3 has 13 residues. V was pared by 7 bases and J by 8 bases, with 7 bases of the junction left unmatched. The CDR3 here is CASTPTGVDEQFF. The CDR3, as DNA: TGTGCCAGCACCCCGACAGGGGTAGATGAGCAGTTCTTC.

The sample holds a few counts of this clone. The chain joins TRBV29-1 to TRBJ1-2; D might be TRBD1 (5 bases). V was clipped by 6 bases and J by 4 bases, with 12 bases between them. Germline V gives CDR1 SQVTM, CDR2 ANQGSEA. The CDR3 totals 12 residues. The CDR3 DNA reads TGCAGCGTCCAGGGTAAGGCCTATGGCTACACCTTC. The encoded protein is CSVQGKAYGYTF.

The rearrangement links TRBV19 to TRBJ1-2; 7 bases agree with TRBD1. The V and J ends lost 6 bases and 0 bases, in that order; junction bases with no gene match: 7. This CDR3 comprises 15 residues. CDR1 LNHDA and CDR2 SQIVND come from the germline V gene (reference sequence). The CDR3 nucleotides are TGTGCCAGTAGGAGGACAGGTGTCGCTAACTATGGCTACACCTTC. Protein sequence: CASRRTGVANYGYTF.